The 15 T cell receptor beta chains given below trace back to one sample, sequenced in a study of cytomegalovirus exposure and HLA in healthy donors. 13 Jbeta primers and 60 Vbeta primers were used for the PCR. Using immunoSEQ multiplex PCR, the repertoire was profiled, and TCRdb retains in-frame clones only, with some absent. The sample includes 80,000 to 130,000 clones, 75% to 85% of them seen just once. Sequencing used PBMCs. These receptor sequences come from a woman aged 50 to 65 in good health and CMV-seropositive.

The V call is TRBV6-5, the J call TRBJ2-1, with TRBD2 as a possible D gene (6 bases). V was trimmed by 5 bases and J by 5 bases, leaving 16 bases between them. The CDR3 consists of 15 residues. In germline, CDR1 is MNHEY, CDR2 SVGAGI. This CDR3 reads CASSIKGGADNEQFF. In DNA, the CDR3 is TGTGCCAGCAGTATAAAGGGCGGGGCCGACAATGAGCAGTTCTTC.

This clone has a single count. The rearrangement joins TRBV2 to TRBJ1-1; perhaps TRBD1 as D (5 bases). V gave up 4 bases and J gave up 4 bases, with 10 bases separating them. The CDR3 totals 13 residues. Germline CDR1 reads SNHLY; CDR2 reads FYNNEI. Here the CDR3 reads CASSAGVSTEAFF. Written as DNA, the CDR3 is TGTGCCAGCAGTGCGGGGGTGAGCACTGAAGCTTTCTTT. The variable domain in full, completed from reference TRBV2 and TRBJ1-1, reads EPEVTQTPSHQVTQMGQEVILRCVPISNHLYFYWYRQILGQKVEFLVSFYNNEISEKSEIFDDQFSVERPDGSNFTLKIRSTKLEDSAMYFCASSAGVSTEAFFGQGTRLTVV.

The rearrangement joins TRBV12-5 to TRBJ1-5; D is ambiguous. Germline-derived CDR1 and CDR2 are LGHNT and FRNRAP. V lost 7 bases to trimming and J lost 6 bases, with 16 bases between them. CDR3 size: 14 residues. The CDR3 spells CASALGERGQPQHF. The CDR3 coding sequence is TGTGCTAGTGCCCTGGGTGAGAGAGGTCAGCCCCAGCATTTT.

The chain links TRBV9 to TRBJ2-1, with 7 bases lining up with TRBD1. With 3 bases clipped from V and 5 bases from J, the junction kept 5 bases outside the gene matches. Germline CDR1 SGDLS, CDR2 YYNGEE. The CDR3 covers 14 residues. The DNA of the CDR3 is TGTGCCAGCAGCGGTGGGACAGCAGACAATGAGCAGTTCTTC. Encoded protein: CASSGGTADNEQFF.

The chain couples TRBV7-9 to TRBJ2-7, with D possibly TRBD1 on 6 matching bases. Looked up from germline, CDR1 is SEHNR and CDR2 is FQNEAQ (reference sequence). Deletions cut 7 bases from V and 6 bases from J, with 22 bases between. CDR3 length equals 15 residues. CDR3 nucleotides: TGTGCCAGCAAGTCTGACGGGACATCGCTTTTCGAGCAGTACTTC. Its translation is CASKSDGTSLFEQYF. Combining the CDR3 with reference TRBV7-9 and TRBJ2-7 gives the whole variable domain DTGVSQNPRHKITKRGQNVTFRCDPISEHNRLYWYRQTLGQGPEFLTYFQNEAQLEKSRLLSDRFSAERPKGSFSTLEIQRTEQGDSAMYLCASKSDGTSLFEQYFGPGTRLTVT.

The J gene is TRBJ2-7, the V gene TRBV10-2; D remains ambiguous. V lost 3 bases to trimming and J lost 1 base, with 10 bases between them. This CDR3 spans 14 amino acids. CDR1 and CDR2 from the germline V gene are WSHSY and SAAADI. The CDR3 nucleotides read TGCGCCAGCAGTGACCTAGAGAGTTCCTACGAGCAGTACTTC. Its translation is CASSDLESSYEQYF.

The rearrangement joins TRBV2 to TRBJ2-7; perhaps TRBD2 as D (6 bases). This CDR3 has 15 amino acids. Germline loops: CDR1 SNHLY, CDR2 FYNNEI. Trimming stripped 8 bases from V and 3 bases from J, with 20 bases between. The CDR3 reads CASYFNGGVGYEQYF. CDR3 nucleotide sequence: TGTGCCAGCTACTTTAACGGGGGAGTAGGCTACGAGCAGTACTTC.

This chain joins TRBV15 and TRBJ2-5; D is unclear. CDR3 length: 11 residues. V lost 5 bases and J lost 7, with 8 bases in between. Germline V gene data show CDR1 as LNHNV and CDR2 as YYDKDF (reference sequence). The CDR3 DNA reads TGTGCCACCAGCGGCTCTTTGACCCAGTACTTC. Protein product: CATSGSLTQYF.

The chain links TRBV6-5 to TRBJ2-1; maybe TRBD2 (5 bases). The ends were cut back, 6 bases at V and 0 bases at J, with 6 bases in the middle. The CDR3 loop spans 13 amino acids. Germline loops: CDR1 MNHEY, CDR2 SVGAGI. CDR3 sequence reads: CASRDSSYNEQFF. As DNA, the CDR3 is TGTGCCAGCAGGGACTCCTCCTACAATGAGCAGTTCTTC.

The chain joins TRBV19 to TRBJ2-1; no firm D call. This CDR3 has 13 amino acids. V was trimmed by 5 bases and J by 6 bases, leaving 11 bases between them. Germline values: CDR1 LNHDA, CDR2 SQIVND (reference sequence). Here the CDR3 DNA reads TGTGCCAGTAGTTGGGCGATTGGCAATGAGCAGTTCTTC. It yields the protein CASSWAIGNEQFF.

V usage is TRBV19 and J usage is TRBJ2-2, with a tentative D call TRBD1 (5 bases). Trimming removed 6 bases from V and 0 bases from J, with 17 bases in between. The germline V gene has CDR1 LNHDA and CDR2 SQIVND (reference sequence). The CDR3 consists of 17 residues. In DNA form, the CDR3 reads TGTGCCAGTAGAACCATCCAGGGATACGCGAACACCGGGGAGCTGTTTTTT. Its translation: CASRTIQGYANTGELFF.

The rearrangement joins TRBV9 to TRBJ1-5; D not resolved. Germline CDR1 reads SGDLS; CDR2 reads YYNGEE. Trimming stripped 3 bases from V and 1 base from J, with 11 bases between. The CDR3 has 15 residues. In DNA, the CDR3 is TGTGCCAGCAGCGATACTCCGGGGAGCAATCAGCCCCAGCATTTT. This gives the protein CASSDTPGSNQPQHF. Full variable domain (missing parts from reference TRBV9 and TRBJ1-5): DSGVTQTPKHLITATGQRVTLRCSPRSGDLSVYWYQQSLDQGLQFLIQYYNGEERAKGNILERFSAQQFPDLHSELNLSSLELGDSALYFCASSDTPGSNQPQHFGDGTRLSIL.

The V gene is TRBV15, the J gene TRBJ1-2; TRBD1 agrees at 9 bases. This CDR3 has 14 amino acids. Germline-derived CDR1 and CDR2 are LNHNV and YYDKDF (reference sequence). The junction had 1 base not matched to a gene; V was cut back by 1 base and J by 4 bases. The CDR3 sequence is CATSRGQGVYGYTF. CDR3 bases: TGTGCCACCAGCAGAGGACAGGGGGTCTATGGCTACACCTTC.

This sequence joins TRBV5-1 and TRBJ2-1; 7 nucleotides line up with TRBD2. V lost 3 bases and J lost 7; bases outside the gene matches: 1. The CDR3 extends over 12 amino acids. The germline CDR1 and CDR2 sequences are SGHRS and YFSETQ. The CDR3 is CASSSLANEQFF. The CDR3 nucleotides read TGCGCCAGCAGCTCACTAGCGAATGAGCAGTTCTTC.

The DNA for the CDR3 is TGTGCCAGCAGCGCACCTCTCGCTACAGGGGCCGACACAGATACGCAGTATTTT. Translated: CASSAPLATGADTDTQYF. The chain combines TRBV9 with TRBJ2-3, with 7 bases fitting TRBD1. In germline, CDR1 is SGDLS, CDR2 YYNGEE. With V trimmed by 3 bases and J by 2 bases, 15 bases remained unmatched. There are 18 residues in the CDR3.